The rows below give T cell receptor beta chains drawn from one sample of a study of cytotoxic CD8 clonotypes in ibrutinib-treated CLL. The method was immunoSEQ multiplex PCR; TCRdb's version includes in-frame clones alone and lacks a portion of them. The data hold over 140,000 clones, with around 84% observed a single time. The starting material was PBMCs, obtained after 36 months of ibrutinib treatment. The receptors stem from a human donor with chronic lymphocytic leukemia. Both conserved end residues are trimmed from each CDR3.

V: TRBV18
J: TRBJ2-1
CDR3: ASSPQAGGPI

V: TRBV5-6
J: TRBJ1-2
CDR3: ASTPFMSNSNYGYT

V: TRBV19
J: TRBJ2-5
CDR3: ASSIRQDRWETQY

V: TRBV27
J: TRBJ2-1
CDR3: ASSLYPSGGAGNEQF

V: TRBV18
J: TRBJ1-4
CDR3: ASSPGATNEKLF

V: TRBV30
J: TRBJ2-2
CDR3: AWSVFSATRTGELF

V: TRBV6-1
J: TRBJ2-3
CDR3: ASRGIAGVLDTQY

V: TRBV4-1
J: TRBJ2-1
CDR3: ASSQSRGTTYNEQF

V: TRBV5-4
J: TRBJ1-5
CDR3: ASSLTPTQPQH

V: TRBV5-1
J: TRBJ1-2
CDR3: ASSLDGQDLSYT

V: TRBV6-5
J: TRBJ1-2
CDR3: ASSYGGVDYGYT

V: TRBV18
J: TRBJ1-1
CDR3: ASSPLEGFDTEAF

V: TRBV14
J: TRBJ1-2
CDR3: ASSIGVYYGYT

V: TRBV5-1
J: TRBJ1-4
CDR3: ASSGSTGNEKLF

V: TRBV30
J: TRBJ1-4
CDR3: AWSWWINEKLF

V: TRBV30
J: TRBJ1-6
CDR3: AWTLRSVSSPLH

V: TRBV19
J: TRBJ2-7
CDR3: ASSTQKIQGAMSYEQY

V: TRBV20-1
J: TRBJ2-7
CDR3: SVIQGVEQY

V: TRBV7-7
J: TRBJ2-7
CDR3: ASSLDPEHEQY

V: TRBV5-1
J: TRBJ1-2
CDR3: ASAPGTGNYGYT

V: TRBV5-1
J: TRBJ1-5
CDR3: ASSLTGGPLSNQPQH

V: TRBV5-4
J: TRBJ2-1
CDR3: ASSPGLFSYNEQF

V: TRBV5-1
J: TRBJ2-5
CDR3: ASSSLGQGGETQY

V: TRBV4-1
J: TRBJ2-7
CDR3: ASSQGISYEQY

V: TRBV20-1
J: TRBJ2-1
CDR3: STQLDNEQF

V: TRBV18
J: TRBJ2-3
CDR3: ASSLTELDTQY

V: TRBV9
J: TRBJ2-1
CDR3: ASSVRAGGYNEQF

V: TRBV10-3
J: TRBJ2-2
CDR3: AISEGRIYTGELF

V: TRBV6-5
J: TRBJ2-7
CDR3: ASSYRDGYEQY

V: TRBV5-4
J: TRBJ1-1
CDR3: ASSWGTGGNTEAF

V: TRBV6-5
J: TRBJ2-3
CDR3: ASSYDGATDTQY

V: TRBV7-8
J: TRBJ2-7
CDR3: ASSLDRTIFHDTYEQY

V: TRBV4-2
J: TRBJ2-2
CDR3: ASSPFGQGATNTGELF

V: TRBV28
J: TRBJ1-2
CDR3: ASSPGVGYGYT

V: TRBV15
J: TRBJ1-1
CDR3: ATSRDRTGQEAF

V: TRBV9
J: TRBJ2-5
CDR3: ASSVTSGTQETQY

V: TRBV30
J: TRBJ1-2
CDR3: AWRLGYPYGYT

V: TRBV11-3
J: TRBJ2-3
CDR3: ASSFRGLKDTQY

V: TRBV6-5
J: TRBJ1-2
CDR3: ASSYEIGAIYGYT

V: TRBV5-8
J: TRBJ2-7
CDR3: ASSHTDRGLYEQY

V: TRBV4-1
J: TRBJ1-3
CDR3: ASSQVRDSSGNTIY

V: TRBV7-3
J: TRBJ1-5
CDR3: ASSLTPDQPQH

V: TRBV6-5
J: TRBJ1-1
CDR3: ASSYQGQVEAF

V: TRBV27
J: TRBJ2-3
CDR3: ASVHGGASTDTQY

V: TRBV6-1
J: TRBJ2-5
CDR3: ASSSGLQETQY

V: TRBV6-1
J: TRBJ2-1
CDR3: ASSKGAWTYNEQF

V: TRBV18
J: TRBJ2-2
CDR3: ASSPASSTGRYNPGELF

V: TRBV6-5
J: TRBJ1-6
CDR3: ASSYRRDTASPLH

V: TRBV4-1
J: TRBJ1-1
CDR3: ASSHGARRGTEAF

V: TRBV27
J: NA
CDR3: ASSPRGRGHEQY

V: TRBV18
J: TRBJ2-6
CDR3: ASSNREVGSGANVLT

V: TRBV4-2
J: TRBJ2-5
CDR3: ASSQGLGQALQETQY

V: TRBV18
J: TRBJ2-1
CDR3: ASSPRRAGGPTPF

V: TRBV7-2
J: TRBJ1-6
CDR3: ASSLAGRGNNSPLH

V: TRBV19
J: TRBJ2-3
CDR3: ASSIFGDTDTQY

V: TRBV5-1
J: TRBJ2-5
CDR3: ASTRGRGPYGQETQY

V: TRBV5-1
J: TRBJ2-3
CDR3: ASSLDPQAQGSTDTQY